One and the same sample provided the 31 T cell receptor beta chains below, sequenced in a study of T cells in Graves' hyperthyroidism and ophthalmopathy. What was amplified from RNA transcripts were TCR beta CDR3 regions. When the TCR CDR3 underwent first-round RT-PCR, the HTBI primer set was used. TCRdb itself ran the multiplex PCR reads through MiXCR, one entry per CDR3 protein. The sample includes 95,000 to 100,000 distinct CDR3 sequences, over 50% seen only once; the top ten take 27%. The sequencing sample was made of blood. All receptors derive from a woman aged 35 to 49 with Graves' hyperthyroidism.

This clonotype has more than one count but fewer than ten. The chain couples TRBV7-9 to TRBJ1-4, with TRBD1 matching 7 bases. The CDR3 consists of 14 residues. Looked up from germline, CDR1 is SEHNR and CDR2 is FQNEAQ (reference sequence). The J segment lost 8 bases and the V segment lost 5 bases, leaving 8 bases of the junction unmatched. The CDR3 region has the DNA TGTGCCAGCAGCCAGGGCGACAGGGAGGAAAAACTGTTTTTT. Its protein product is CASSQGDREEKLFF.

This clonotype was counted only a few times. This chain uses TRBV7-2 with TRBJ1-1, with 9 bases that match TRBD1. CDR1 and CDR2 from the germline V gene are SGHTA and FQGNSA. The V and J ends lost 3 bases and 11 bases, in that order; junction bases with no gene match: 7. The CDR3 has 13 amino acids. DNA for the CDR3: TGTGCCAGCAGCTTGACAGGGGACAGGGTGGCTTTCTTT. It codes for CASSLTGDRVAFF.

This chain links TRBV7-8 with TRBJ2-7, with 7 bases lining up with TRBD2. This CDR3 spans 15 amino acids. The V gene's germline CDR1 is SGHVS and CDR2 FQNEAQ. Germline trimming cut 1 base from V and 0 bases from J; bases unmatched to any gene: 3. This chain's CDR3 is CASSLGGTTSYEQYF. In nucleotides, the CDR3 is TGTGCCAGCAGCTTAGGAGGGACTACCTCCTACGAGCAGTACTTC.

The CDR3 nucleotides read TGTGCCATCAGTGAGGGTTTTCAGGGGCCCCAGCATTTT. Protein product: CAISEGFQGPQHF. The chain recombines TRBV10-3 with TRBJ1-5; a possible D gene is TRBD1 (5 bases). The V and J ends lost 2 bases and 9 bases respectively, with 11 bases between them. The CDR3 is 13 amino acids. Germline loops: CDR1 ENHRY, CDR2 SYGVKD.

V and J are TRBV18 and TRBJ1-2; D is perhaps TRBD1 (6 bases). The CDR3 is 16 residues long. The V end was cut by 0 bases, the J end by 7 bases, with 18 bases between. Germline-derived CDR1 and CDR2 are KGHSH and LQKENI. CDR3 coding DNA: TGTGCCAGCTCACCACCTGGTCGACAGGACGGGGGTGGCTACACCTTC. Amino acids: CASSPPGRQDGGGYTF.

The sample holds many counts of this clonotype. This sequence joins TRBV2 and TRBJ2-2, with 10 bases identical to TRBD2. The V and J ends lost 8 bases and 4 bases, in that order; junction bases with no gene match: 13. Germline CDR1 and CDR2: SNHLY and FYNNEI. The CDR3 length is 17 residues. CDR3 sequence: CASRHLELAGSTGELFF. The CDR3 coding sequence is TGTGCCAGCCGCCACCTGGAACTAGCGGGATCCACCGGGGAGCTGTTTTTT.

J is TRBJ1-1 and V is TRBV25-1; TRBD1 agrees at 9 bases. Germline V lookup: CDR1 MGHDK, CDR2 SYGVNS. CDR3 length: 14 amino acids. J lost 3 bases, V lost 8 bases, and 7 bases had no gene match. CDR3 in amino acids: CASLWDRAYTEAFF. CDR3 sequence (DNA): TGTGCCAGCTTATGGGACAGGGCTTACACTGAAGCTTTCTTT. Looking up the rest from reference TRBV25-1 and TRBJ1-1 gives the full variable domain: EADIYQTPRYLVIGTGKKITLECSQTMGHDKMYWYQQDPGMELHLIHYSYGVNSTEKGDLSSESTVSRIRTEHFPLTLESARPSHTSQYLCASLWDRAYTEAFFGQGTRLTVV.

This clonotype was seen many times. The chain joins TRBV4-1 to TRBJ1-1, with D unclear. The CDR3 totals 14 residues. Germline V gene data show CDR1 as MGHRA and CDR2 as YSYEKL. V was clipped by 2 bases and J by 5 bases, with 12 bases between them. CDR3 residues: CASSQQNLVTEAFF. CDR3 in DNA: TGCGCCAGCAGCCAACAAAACCTCGTGACTGAAGCTTTCTTT.

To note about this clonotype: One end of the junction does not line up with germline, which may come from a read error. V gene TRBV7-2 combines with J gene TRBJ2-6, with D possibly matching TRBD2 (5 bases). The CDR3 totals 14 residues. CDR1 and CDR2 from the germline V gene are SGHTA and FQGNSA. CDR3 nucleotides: TGTGCCGGCAGTGGGAGCGCGGGGGCCAACGTCCTGACTTTC. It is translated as CAGSGSAGANVLTF.

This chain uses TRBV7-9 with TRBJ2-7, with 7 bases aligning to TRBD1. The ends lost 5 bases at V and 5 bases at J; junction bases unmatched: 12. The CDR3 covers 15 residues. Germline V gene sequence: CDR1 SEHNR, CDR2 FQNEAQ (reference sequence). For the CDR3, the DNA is TGTGCCAGCAGCCAAGCGGACAGGACGTTTGACGAGCAGTACTTC. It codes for CASSQADRTFDEQYF.

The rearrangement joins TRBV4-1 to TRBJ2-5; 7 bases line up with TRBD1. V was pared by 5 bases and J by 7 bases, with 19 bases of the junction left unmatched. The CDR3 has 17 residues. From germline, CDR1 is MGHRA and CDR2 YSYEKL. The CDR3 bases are TGCGCCAGCAGCGCCGAGAGGGGCACAGGGGTCCGGGGGACCCAGTACTTC. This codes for CASSAERGTGVRGTQYF.

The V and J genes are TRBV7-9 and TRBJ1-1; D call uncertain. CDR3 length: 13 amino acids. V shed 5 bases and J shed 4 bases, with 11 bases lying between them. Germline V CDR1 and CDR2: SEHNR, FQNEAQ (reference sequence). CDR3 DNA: TGTGCCAGCAGCGAGGCGGGCGGCACTGAAGCTTTCTTT. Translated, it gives CASSEAGGTEAFF.

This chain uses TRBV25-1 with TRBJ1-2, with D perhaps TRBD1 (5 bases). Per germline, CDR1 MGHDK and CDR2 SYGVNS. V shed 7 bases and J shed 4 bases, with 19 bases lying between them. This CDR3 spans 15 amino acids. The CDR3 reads CASKDSLGGIYGYTF. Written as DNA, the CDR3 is TGTGCCAGCAAAGACAGCTTAGGAGGGATCTATGGCTACACCTTC.

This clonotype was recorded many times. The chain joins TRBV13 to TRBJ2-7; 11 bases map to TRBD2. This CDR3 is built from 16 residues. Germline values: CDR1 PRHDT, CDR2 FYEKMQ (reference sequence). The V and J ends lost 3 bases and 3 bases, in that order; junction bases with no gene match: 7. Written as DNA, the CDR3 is TGTGCCAGCAGCTTCGTAGCGGGAGGGCCTTACTACGAGCAGTACTTC. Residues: CASSFVAGGPYYEQYF. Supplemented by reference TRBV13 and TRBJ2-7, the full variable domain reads AAGVIQSPRHLIKEKRETATLKCYPIPRHDTVYWYQQGPGQDPQFLISFYEKMQSDKGSIPDRFSAQQFSDYHSELNMSSLELGDSALYFCASSFVAGGPYYEQYFGPGTRLTVT.

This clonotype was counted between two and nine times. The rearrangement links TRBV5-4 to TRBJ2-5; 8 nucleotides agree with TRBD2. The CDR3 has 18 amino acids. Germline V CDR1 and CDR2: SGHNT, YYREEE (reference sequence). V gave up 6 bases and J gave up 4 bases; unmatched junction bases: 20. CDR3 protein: CASMRGGGLSGTGETQYF. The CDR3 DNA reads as TGTGCCAGCATGCGAGGGGGGGGGCTTAGCGGGACGGGAGAGACCCAGTACTTC. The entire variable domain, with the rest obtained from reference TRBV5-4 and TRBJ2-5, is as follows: ETGVTQSPTHLIKTRGQQVTLRCSSQSGHNTVSWYQQALGQGPQFIFQYYREEENGRGNFPPRFSGLQFPNYSSELNVNALELDDSALYLCASMRGGGLSGTGETQYFGPGTRLLVL.

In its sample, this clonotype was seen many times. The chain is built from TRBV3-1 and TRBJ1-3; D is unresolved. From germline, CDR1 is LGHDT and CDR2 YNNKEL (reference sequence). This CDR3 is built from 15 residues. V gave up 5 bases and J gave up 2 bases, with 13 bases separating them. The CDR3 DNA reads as TGTGCCAGCAGCGCCCCTCGGACGGCTGGAAACACCATATATTTT. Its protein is CASSAPRTAGNTIYF.

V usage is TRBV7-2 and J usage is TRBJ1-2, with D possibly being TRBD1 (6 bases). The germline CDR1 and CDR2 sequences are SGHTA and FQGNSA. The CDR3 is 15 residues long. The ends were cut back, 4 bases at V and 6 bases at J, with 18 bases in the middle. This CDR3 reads CASSSGGGAKDGYTF. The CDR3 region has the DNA TGTGCCAGCAGCTCGGGGGGGGGGGCGAAGGATGGCTACACCTTC.

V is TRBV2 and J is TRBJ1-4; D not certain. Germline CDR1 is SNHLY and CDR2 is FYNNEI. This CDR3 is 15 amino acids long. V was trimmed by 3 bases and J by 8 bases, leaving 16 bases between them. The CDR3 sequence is CASSDDGLADEKLFF. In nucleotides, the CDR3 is TGTGCCAGCAGTGATGATGGACTAGCGGACGAAAAACTGTTTTTT.

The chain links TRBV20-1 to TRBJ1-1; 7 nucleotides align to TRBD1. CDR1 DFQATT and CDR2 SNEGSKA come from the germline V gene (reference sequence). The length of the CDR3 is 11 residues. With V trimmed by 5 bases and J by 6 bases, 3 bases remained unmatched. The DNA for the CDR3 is TGCAGTGCTCCCGGGACAGCTGAAGCTTTCTTT. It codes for CSAPGTAEAFF.

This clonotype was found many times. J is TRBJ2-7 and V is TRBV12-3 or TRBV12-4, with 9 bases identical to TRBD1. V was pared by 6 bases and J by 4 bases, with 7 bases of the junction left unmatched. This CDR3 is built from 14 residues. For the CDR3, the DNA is TGTGCCAGCAGACTGGGACAGGGACTTTACGAGCAGTACTTC. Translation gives CASRLGQGLYEQYF.

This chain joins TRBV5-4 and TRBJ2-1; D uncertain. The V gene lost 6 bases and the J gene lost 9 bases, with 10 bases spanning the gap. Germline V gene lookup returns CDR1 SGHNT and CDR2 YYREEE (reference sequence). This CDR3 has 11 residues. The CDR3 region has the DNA TGTGCCAGCATCTCGTCGGCTGAGCAGTTCTTC. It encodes CASISSAEQFF.

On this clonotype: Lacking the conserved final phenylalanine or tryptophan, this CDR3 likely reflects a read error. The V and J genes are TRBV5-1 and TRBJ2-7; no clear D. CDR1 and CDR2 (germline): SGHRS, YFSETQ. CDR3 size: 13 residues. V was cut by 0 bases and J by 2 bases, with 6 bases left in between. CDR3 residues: CASSLGPTYEQYS. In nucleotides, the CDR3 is TGCGCCAGCAGCTTGGGCCCCACCTACGAGCAGTACTCC.

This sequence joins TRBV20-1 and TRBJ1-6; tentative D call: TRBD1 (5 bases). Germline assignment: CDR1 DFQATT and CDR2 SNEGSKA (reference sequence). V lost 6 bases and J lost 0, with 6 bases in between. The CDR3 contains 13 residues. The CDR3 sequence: CSARDSYNSPLHF. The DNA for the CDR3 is TGCAGTGCCAGGGACTCCTATAATTCACCCCTCCACTTT.

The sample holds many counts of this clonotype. CDR3 in amino acids: CASSPGLTNTGELFF. The CDR3 DNA is TGTGCCAGCTCACCGGGACTGACGAACACCGGGGAGCTGTTTTTT. The chain is built from TRBV18 and TRBJ2-2; a possible D gene is TRBD2 (6 bases). The CDR3 runs 15 residues. Trimming removed 3 bases from V and 0 bases from J, with 8 bases in between. Germline CDR1 KGHSH, CDR2 LQKENI. The variable domain in full, with the rest retrieved from reference TRBV18 and TRBJ2-2, is NAGVMQNPRHLVRRRGQEARLRCSPMKGHSHVYWYRQLPEEGLKFMVYLQKENIIDESGMPKERFSAEFPKEGPSILRIQQVVRGDSAAYFCASSPGLTNTGELFFGEGSRLTVL.

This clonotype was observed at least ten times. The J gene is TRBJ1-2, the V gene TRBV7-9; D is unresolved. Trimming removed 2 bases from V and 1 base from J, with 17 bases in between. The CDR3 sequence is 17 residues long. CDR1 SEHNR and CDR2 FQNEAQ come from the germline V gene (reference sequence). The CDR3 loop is CASSLSVRQTHNYGYTF. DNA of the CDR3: TGTGCCAGCAGCTTATCGGTACGGCAGACTCATAACTATGGCTACACCTTC.

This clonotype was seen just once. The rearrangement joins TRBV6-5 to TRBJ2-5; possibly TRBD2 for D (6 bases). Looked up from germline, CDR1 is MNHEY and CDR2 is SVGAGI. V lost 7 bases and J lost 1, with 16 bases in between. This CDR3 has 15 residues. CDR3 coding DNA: TGTGCCAGCAAGTTATGGGGGGTGGGCCAAGAGACCCAGTACTTC. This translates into CASKLWGVGQETQYF.

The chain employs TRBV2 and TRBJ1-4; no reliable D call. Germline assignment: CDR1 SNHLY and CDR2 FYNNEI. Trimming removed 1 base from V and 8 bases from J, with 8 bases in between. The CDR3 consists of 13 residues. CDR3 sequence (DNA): TGTGCCAGCAGTGAAGGTCGGGAGGAAAAACTGTTTTTT. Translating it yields CASSEGREEKLFF.

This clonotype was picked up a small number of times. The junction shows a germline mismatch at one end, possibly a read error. In DNA form, the CDR3 reads TGTGCCAGCAGTCCGACAGGTGTGCCGGGCTGCACCTTC. Its protein is CASSPTGVPGCTF. The chain employs TRBV12-3 or TRBV12-4 and TRBJ1-2, with a tentative D call TRBD1 (6 bases). The length of the CDR3 is 13 residues.

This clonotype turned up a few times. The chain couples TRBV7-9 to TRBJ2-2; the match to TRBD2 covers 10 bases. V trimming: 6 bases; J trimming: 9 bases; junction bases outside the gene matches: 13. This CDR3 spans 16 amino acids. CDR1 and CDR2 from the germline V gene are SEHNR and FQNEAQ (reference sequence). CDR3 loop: CASRARTSGTHRELFF. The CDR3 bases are TGTGCCAGCAGGGCCCGGACTAGCGGAACCCACCGGGAGCTGTTTTTT.

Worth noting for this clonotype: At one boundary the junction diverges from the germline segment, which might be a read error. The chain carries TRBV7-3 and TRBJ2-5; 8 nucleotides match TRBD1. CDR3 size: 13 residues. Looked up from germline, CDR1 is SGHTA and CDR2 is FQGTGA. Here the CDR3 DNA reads TGTGCCAGCAGCTTAGACAGGGGAGAGGCCCAGTATTTC. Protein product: CASSLDRGEAQYF.

The CDR3 here is CASSYSPTSYTEAFF. CDR3 coding DNA: TGTGCCAGCAGTTACTCCCCAACTTCCTACACTGAAGCTTTCTTT. The chain uses TRBV6-5 and TRBJ1-1, with no clear D. Germline V gene data show CDR1 as MNHEY and CDR2 as SVGAGI. The CDR3 runs to 15 residues. V gave up 0 bases and J gave up 3 bases, with 11 bases separating them.